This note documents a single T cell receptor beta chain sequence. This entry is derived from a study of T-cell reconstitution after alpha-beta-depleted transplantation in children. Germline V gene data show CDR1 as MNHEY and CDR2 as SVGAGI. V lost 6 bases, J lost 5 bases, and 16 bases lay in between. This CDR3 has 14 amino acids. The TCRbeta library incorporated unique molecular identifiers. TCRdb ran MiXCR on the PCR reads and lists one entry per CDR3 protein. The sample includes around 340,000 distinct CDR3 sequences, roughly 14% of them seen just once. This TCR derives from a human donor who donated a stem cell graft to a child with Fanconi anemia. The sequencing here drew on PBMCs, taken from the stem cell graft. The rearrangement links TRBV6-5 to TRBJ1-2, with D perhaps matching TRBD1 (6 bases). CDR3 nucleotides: TGTGCCAGCAGCAGGGACAAGGGAACATATGGCTACACCTTC. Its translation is CASSRDKGTYGYTF.